Sequencing of this T cell receptor beta chain was carried out in a study of cytomegalovirus exposure and HLA in healthy donors (dated by TCRdb to 2016 to 2017). The study in broad terms: In an earlier analysis of some 610 of the donors, around 300 Gb of sequence data and some 120 million unique TCR beta sequences from about 179 million T cells were reported. A later genetic analysis took genome-wide SNP genotypes for about 65% of the 666 donors and used that subset as a discovery cohort. Of the 398 genotyped donors, around 81% fell in the genetic ancestry cluster associated with self-reported Caucasian donors. In an earlier analysis of 500 to 650 of the donors, high-throughput TCR beta sequencing was used to judge whether each TCR beta V gene segment behaved as functional or pseudogenic. HLA typing covered class I and class II loci at four-digit resolution. An early release covering 500 to 750 HLA-typed donors comprised roughly 300 gigabases of sequencing data and tens of millions of unique TCR sequences. The study profiled the T cell repertoires of under 850 subjects by immunosequencing and related them to cytomegalovirus serostatus. The aim of the study was to test whether cataloging public T cell receptors could identify signatures of past pathogen exposure. The number of donors typed differed by locus, with roughly 620-630 for A, B, C, DRB1 and DQB1, more than 500 for DQA1, about 610 for DPA1, and 472 for DPB1. Donor age, sex, ethnicity and CMV serostatus were compiled alongside the repertoire data. Rather than drawing on any new phenotypic data, the later analysis identified candidate immune exposures from TCR beta sequences and the way those sequences occurred across donors. Among a few hundred genotyped donors of the cohort, an average of around 240,000 unique TCR beta nucleotide sequences were sequenced per donor, approximately 20% of them non-productive. Besides the first cohort of under 700 subjects, a separate validation cohort made up of 90 to 150 different subjects was used. A later analysis re-analyzed previously published TCR beta repertoires from roughly 630 donors and added high-resolution HLA genotyping to study TCR occurrence patterns. Every discovery cohort repertoire had been produced on one sequencing platform. A handful of DR-DQ haplotypes were treated as single units for association and clustering because of strong linkage in the cohort. To predict cytomegalovirus infection status, the study combined high-throughput TCR immunosequencing, statistical association of individual TCRs with disease status, and machine learning.

What the work shows at the level of the full study, not this receptor alone: A few of the identified cytomegalovirus-associated TCR beta chains were confirmed in vitro to be specific for cytomegalovirus antigens. According to a later analysis, TCR association rates differed among HLA loci, with DRB1 alleles showing the most associated TCRs and HLA-C alleles showing the fewest. Correlated functional status among segregating V segments might be attributable to linkage disequilibrium, but an unknown experimental factor could not be ruled out. Most TCR sequences were observed very rarely across donors, whereas some public TCRs were present in many individuals. In a later analysis, HLA-associated TCR beta chains were found to be more clonally expanded and to have lower generation probabilities than equally common non-associated chains. When HLA alleles, especially DR and DQ, strongly co-occurred, TCR associations were difficult to assign to individual alleles. This cohort had only TCR beta chains sequenced, and the lack of alpha or paired-chain data limited which features could be detected. A total of fewer than 200 TCR beta chains were listed by the study as associated with cytomegalovirus. For the cohort, immune exposure information was limited to CMV serostatus. The authors suggested that the approach could potentially be generalized to other disease states and immunological phenotypes. A further reported finding was that TCR beta sequences accurately predicted the HLA-A and HLA-B alleles for most subjects in the first cohort. In both the original and validation cohorts, the classifier was reported to diagnose cytomegalovirus status with high specificity and sensitivity. The earlier analysis of some 560 of the donors excluded approximately 15 rarely observed V segments, including chromosome 9 orphons, because counts were too low. Several of the top co-occurrence clusters appeared to be linked to parvovirus B19, influenza, CMV and Epstein-Barr virus, according to a later analysis. The presence/absence analyses assumed that sequencing depth was roughly uniform across donors, and that assumption may not be true. At a false discovery rate of 0.05, a later analysis linked roughly 17,000 TCR beta sequences to specific HLA alleles. V-gene and J-gene trimming of TCR beta chains was associated with a missense DCLRE1C variant in a later genetic analysis, and the association was replicated in an independent cohort. According to a later genetic analysis, donors in an Asian-associated ancestry cluster had fewer N-insertions in productive TCRs than the approximately 700-donor mean. In a later analysis, most CMV-associated TCR beta chains were found to appear HLA-restricted, with HLA associations seemingly driven largely by CMV exposure. Because the 87-base-pair reads could not distinguish some IMGT-functional V segments, including TRBV6-2 and TRBV6-3, those segments were excluded. An earlier analysis of approximately 570 of the donors showed that most TCR beta V segments appeared in productive rearrangements either about 87% or about 30% of the time, which broadly matched IMGT annotations. A cluster of highly shared sequence variants was judged likely to be a technical artifact of the sequencing pipeline. Because HLA typing was missing for some donors at each locus, association tests included only the typed subset.

With respect to this clone: Its antigen specificity is not known. One junction end disagrees with the germline gene, perhaps due to a read error.

CDR1 SSHAT and CDR2 FNYEAQ are derived from the germline V gene (reference sequence). Measured from the cysteine to the phenylalanine, the CDR3 is 14 residues long. The DNA shown is the 42-base CDR3, in frame from base 1. Library construction relied on the immunoSEQ multiplex PCR assay. A mixture of 60 forward primers for TCR Vbeta segments and 13 reverse primers for TCR Jbeta segments was used in the multiplex PCR. A multiplex PCR assay on genomic DNA amplified the CDR3 region of rearranged TCR beta genes. Amplified TCR beta libraries were sequenced as 87-base-pair reads on the Illumina HiSeq System. On the study's bioinformatics: A later analysis tallied roughly 78 million unique TCR beta chains across the 666 repertoires, and some 12 million of those chains were shared by two or more donors. To remove PCR and sequencing errors, raw reads were error-corrected and collapsed into unique sequences using a nearest-neighbor algorithm that merged closely related sequences. To assign V, D and J gene segments, CDR3 sequences were aligned to IMGT reference sequences. For a sequence to be retained, a match of at least six nucleotides to both a V gene segment and a J gene segment was required. A rearrangement was called productive if the CDR3 had no stop codons and remained in frame with V and J, and every other rearrangement was called non-productive. Following IMGT convention, CDR3 was defined as the stretch from the second conserved V-encoded cysteine up to the conserved J-encoded phenylalanine. In an earlier analysis of more than 550 of the donors, sequences lacking an unambiguous match to a single V gene segment were excluded. An earlier analysis of around 600 of the donors classified V segments as functional when productive rearrangements were above 56.7% and as segregating when the standard deviation between donors was above 5%. To diagnose cytomegalovirus status from the catalog of TCR beta chain sequences, a statistical classification framework was built. V and J gene assignment, in a later analysis, came from comparing TCR nucleotide sequences with IMGT/GENE-DB human TR gene sequences. In a later analysis, CDR3 sequences and most-parsimonious VDJ recombination scenarios were assigned using the TCRdist pipeline. A later analysis defined each TCR beta chain by its CDR3 amino acid sequence plus V-gene family, and excluded reads lacking a unique V-gene family. In a later analysis, 550 to 650 highly shared, low-generation-probability nucleotide sequences were removed to address suspected cross-contamination and a sequencing artifact. A later analysis calculated a clonal expansion index for each public chain from normalized within-repertoire ranks of inferred template counts. Generation probabilities in a later analysis came from a VDJ recombination model fitted to out-of-frame rearrangements, and those results were checked against IGoR. In a later analysis, hypergeometric tests were used to score TCR-TCR, TCR-HLA and TCR-CMV co-occurrence, with a repertoire-size bias correction applied to TCR pairs. A later analysis estimated false discovery rates by permuting HLA or CMV assignments 20 times. In a later analysis, co-occurring TCRs were grouped with DBSCAN, and TCRdist sequence similarity was added when clustering was performed within HLA-allele-positive subsets. Repertoires with fewer than 30,000 or more than 120,000 public chains were left out of co-occurrence clustering, as were about five repertoires with anomalous nucleotide sharing. As stored in TCRdb, this immuneACCESS dataset retains in-frame rearrangements with V and J assigned. A fraction of the clones does not appear; measured against another copy, unresolved V genes explain less than half of the discrepancy, and the remainder lacks a known reason. V and J calls and clone size are copied from that table; D and trimming were computed from the DNA. The sample profile shows 95,000 to 100,000 clones; roughly 80% of them were found once. Clones ranked in the top ten supply approximately 6.4% of the sample.

In total, fewer than 750 healthy bone marrow donors made up the cohort. At the time of sampling, every cohort member was nominally healthy, though immune exposures that went unrecorded were likely present. The donor was CMV seropositive and belonged to the group of 250 to 300 seropositive cohort members. Each donor provided a peripheral blood sample, and peripheral blood mononuclear cells were used for TCR beta sequencing. The Qiagen DNeasy Blood Extraction Kit was used to extract genomic DNA from the blood cell samples. The specimen was PBMCs. The sequence links TRBV7-7 to TRBJ2-1; the best D guess is TRBD1, with 6 bases matching. This clonotype originated in a middle-aged man in good health and CMV-seropositive. The CDR3 amino acid sequence is: CASSRLPGDNEQFF. The sequence in DNA is TGTGCTAGCAGCCGGTTACCAGGGGACAATGAGCAGTTCTTC. Full variable domain (CDR3 extended with the reference TRBV7-7 and TRBJ2-1 proteins): GAGVSQSPRYKVTKRGQDVTLRCDPISSHATLYWYQQALGQGPEFLTYFNYEAQPDKSGLPSDRFSAERPEGSISTLTIQRTEQRDSAMYRCASSRLPGDNEQFFGPGTRLTVL.